These T cell receptor beta chains were read from a single sample in a study of graft-versus-host responses after intestinal transplantation. Using immunoSEQ multiplex PCR, the repertoire was profiled, and TCRdb retains in-frame clones only, with some absent. This table holds roughly 29,000 clones, around 94% found once. The sequences come from PBMCs, collected approximately 66 days after intestinal transplant. The receptors originated from a human patient who received an intestinal transplant, so some T cells may come from the graft donor. Each CDR3 is given with its conserved first and last residue. Each record gives: V gene, D gene, J gene, clone size, CDR3 protein, CDR3 DNA. A D gene is named only where the DNA matches it firmly. Clone sizes are given selectively: once, few, many, or a class where the clone is expanded.

TRBV9,TRBD2,TRBJ2-1,NA,CASSPRGTSGSKTNEQFF,TGTGCCAGCAGCCCCAGAGGGACTAGCGGGAGTAAAACGAATGAGCAGTTCTTC
TRBV2,NA,TRBJ2-1,NA,CASMPRAGWGQFF,TGTGCCAGCATGCCTAGGGCAGGGTGGGGGCAGTTCTTC
TRBV19,NA,TRBJ1-4,NA,CASSIGTAPNEKLFF,TGTGCCAGTAGTATTGGAACAGCCCCTAATGAAAAACTGTTTTTT
TRBV30,NA,TRBJ2-5,few,CAWNLPGNQETQYF,TGTGCCTGGAATCTCCCGGGCAATCAAGAGACCCAGTACTTC
TRBV19,NA,TRBJ1-5,NA,CASSVSGGNQPQHF,TGTGCCAGTAGTGTCTCAGGGGGCAATCAGCCCCAGCATTTT
TRBV4-1,NA,TRBJ2-7,NA,CASSQWGGALSEQYF,TGCGCCAGCAGCCAATGGGGCGGGGCTCTTAGCGAGCAGTACTTC
TRBV27,NA,TRBJ1-1,NA,CASIENTEAFF,TGTGCCAGCATCGAGAACACTGAAGCTTTCTTT
TRBV4-3,TRBD1,TRBJ1-6,NA,CASSQERPTGSSYNSPLHF,TGCGCCAGCAGCCAAGAGAGGCCGACAGGGAGCTCCTATAATTCACCCCTCCACTTT
TRBV7-8,NA,TRBJ2-3,NA,CASSLVGRYTDTQYF,TGTGCCAGCAGCTTAGTTGGGCGTTACACAGATACGCAGTATTTT
TRBV5-3,NA,TRBJ2-7,NA,CARNPVKLPYEQYF,TGTGCCAGAAACCCTGTCAAATTACCCTACGAGCAGTACTTC
TRBV6-1,NA,TRBJ2-1,NA,CASSEVSGTTVLFF,TGTGCCAGCAGTGAAGTATCCGGGACAACGGTGCTCTTCTTC
TRBV29-1,NA,TRBJ1-1,NA,CSVDRADTEAFF,TGCAGCGTTGACAGGGCGGACACTGAAGCTTTCTTT
TRBV19,TRBD1,TRBJ2-7,few,CASSPGQGAGSYEQYF,TGTGCCAGTAGTCCCGGACAGGGGGCGGGCTCCTACGAGCAGTACTTC
TRBV10-2,NA,TRBJ2-7,once,CASADYEQYF,TGCGCCAGCGCAGACTACGAGCAGTACTTC
TRBV4-2,NA,TRBJ1-2,NA,CASSQDRGGFPNYGYTF,TGTGCCAGCAGCCAAGACAGGGGAGGGTTTCCTAACTATGGCTACACCTTC
TRBV7-5,NA,TRBJ2-2,NA,CARSPAVTAGELFF,TGTGCCAGAAGCCCCGCCGTGACGGCCGGGGAGCTGTTTTTT
TRBV10-1,NA,TRBJ2-3,NA,CASSAAGFPDTQYF,TGCGCCAGCAGTGCCGCGGGATTCCCAGATACGCAGTATTTT
TRBV4-1,TRBD2,TRBJ2-7,NA,CASSQTSPTTYEQYF,TGCGCCAGCAGTCAGACTAGCCCCACCACCTACGAGCAGTACTTC
TRBV9,TRBD1,TRBJ2-1,NA,CASSVGDRGFNEQFF,TGTGCCAGCAGCGTAGGTGACAGGGGTTTCAATGAGCAGTTCTTC
TRBV6-5,TRBD1,TRBJ2-5,NA,CASSYLWTGGETQYF,TGTGCCAGCAGTTACCTATGGACAGGCGGAGAGACCCAGTACTTC
TRBV7-9,NA,TRBJ2-7,NA,CASSLDLGYEQYF,TGTGCCAGCAGCTTAGATCTGGGTTACGAGCAGTACTTC
TRBV19,TRBD1,TRBJ1-2,NA,CASSSRRRGQGGYTF,TGTGCCAGTAGTTCTCGCCGGAGGGGACAGGGGGGCTACACCTTC
TRBV7-2,NA,TRBJ2-7,once,CASSLGGGRSGQYF,TGTGCCAGCAGCTTAGGGGGGGGCCGATCCGGGCAGTACTTC
TRBV6-6,TRBD1,TRBJ1-5,NA,CASSQLTGANQPQHF,TGTGCCAGCAGTCAATTGACAGGGGCGAATCAGCCCCAGCATTTT
TRBV7-9,NA,TRBJ2-7,NA,CASSLGQVYEQYF,TGTGCCAGCAGCTTAGGACAGGTTTACGAGCAGTACTTC
TRBV7-9,NA,TRBJ2-5,NA,CASSLAHEETQYF,TGTGCCAGCAGCTTAGCCCATGAGGAGACCCAGTACTTC
TRBV19,TRBD1,TRBJ1-1,NA,CASRQGLNTEAFF,TGTGCCAGTAGACAGGGGCTGAACACTGAAGCTTTCTTT
TRBV19,NA,TRBJ2-7,NA,CASSLSNSYEQYF,TGTGCCAGTAGTCTTAGCAACTCCTACGAGCAGTACTTC
TRBV5-1,NA,TRBJ2-7,once,CASRLEDSYEQYF,TGCGCCAGCAGGTTGGAGGATTCCTACGAGCAGTACTTC
TRBV19,NA,TRBJ1-1,NA,CASSILHNTEAFF,TGTGCCAGTAGTATCCTCCACAACACTGAAGCTTTCTTT
TRBV10-3,NA,TRBJ2-7,NA,CAIMGTGSYEQYF,TGTGCCATCATGGGGACGGGCAGCTACGAGCAGTACTTC
TRBV6-5,NA,TRBJ2-7,NA,CASRAGSYEQYF,TGTGCCAGTCGGGCCGGCTCCTACGAGCAGTACTTC
TRBV2,NA,TRBJ2-7,once,CASSDRRYEQYF,TGTGCCAGCAGTGATAGGCGCTACGAGCAGTACTTC
TRBV5-8,NA,TRBJ2-3,NA,CASSLVATGTNTDTQYF,TGTGCCAGCAGCTTGGTGGCCACCGGGACAAACACAGATACGCAGTATTTT
TRBV19,NA,TRBJ2-7,NA,CASSHGREQYF,TGTGCCAGTAGCCACGGCCGGGAGCAGTACTTC
TRBV27,TRBD2,TRBJ2-1,NA,CASSLLYAGGYNEQFF,TGTGCCAGCAGTCTCCTATATGCGGGAGGTTACAATGAGCAGTTCTTC
TRBV5-1,NA,TRBJ1-1,NA,CASSPDGGTEAFF,TGCGCCAGCAGCCCGGATGGGGGCACTGAAGCTTTCTTT
TRBV6-1,NA,TRBJ2-7,NA,CASSEESEDVYEQYF,TGTGCCAGCAGTGAAGAAAGTGAGGATGTCTACGAGCAGTACTTC
TRBV28,TRBD2,TRBJ2-5,NA,CASSPLRTSGAKETQYF,TGTGCCAGCAGTCCATTACGGACTAGCGGGGCCAAAGAGACCCAGTACTTC
TRBV4-1,NA,TRBJ1-2,NA,CASSQDFGSFYGYTF,TGCGCCAGCAGCCAAGATTTCGGCAGCTTCTATGGCTACACCTTC
TRBV16,TRBD1,TRBJ1-4,NA,CASSGTANEKLFF,TGTGCCAGCAGCGGGACAGCTAATGAAAAACTGTTTTTT
TRBV7-2,NA,TRBJ2-7,NA,CASSPGLRTFEQYF,TGTGCCAGCAGCCCAGGGCTTCGAACGTTCGAGCAGTACTTC
TRBV4-1,NA,TRBJ1-1,NA,CASSQRDIRMGNTEAFF,TGCGCCAGCAGCCAGCGGGACATTAGAATGGGGAACACTGAAGCTTTCTTT
TRBV9,NA,TRBJ1-4,NA,CASSLAGGGSEKLFF,TGTGCCAGCAGCTTAGCGGGGGGTGGAAGTGAAAAACTGTTTTTT
TRBV19,NA,TRBJ1-1,NA,CASSIAGAPTEAFF,TGTGCCAGTAGTATAGCAGGGGCGCCCACTGAAGCTTTCTTT
TRBV30,NA,TRBJ2-5,NA,CACRDPGRETQYF,TGTGCCTGCCGGGACCCCGGTCGAGAGACCCAGTACTTC
TRBV6-6,NA,TRBJ2-3,NA,CASGTSNSDTQYF,TGTGCCAGCGGAACTTCCAACTCAGATACGCAGTATTTT
TRBV5-6,NA,TRBJ1-2,NA,CASSLEPNYGYTF,TGTGCCAGCAGCTTGGAGCCAAACTATGGCTACACCTTC
TRBV27,NA,TRBJ2-2,once,CASSNQNTGELFF,TGTGCCAGCAGTAATCAGAACACCGGGGAGCTGTTTTTT
TRBV5-1,NA,TRBJ2-7,once,CASSPTGTATYEQYF,TGCGCCAGCAGCCCAACCGGGACCGCAACCTACGAGCAGTACTTC